The present TCR beta chain was sequenced within a study of cytomegalovirus exposure and HLA in healthy donors. Clones were sequenced by immunoSEQ multiplex PCR, and TCRdb holds only the in-frame ones, with some missing. The sample lists 150,000 to 200,000 clones, about 81% seen once, with roughly 1.2% in the top ten. Points on this clone: Its antigen is unknown.

The CDR3 runs 13 residues. In germline, CDR1 is SNHLY, CDR2 FYNNEI. V gave up 11 bases and J gave up 2 bases, with 16 bases separating them. Overall study findings and caveats: Cytomegalovirus-associated status was assigned to 164 TCR beta chains.

The rearrangement links TRBV2 to TRBJ2-7; a possible D gene is TRBD1 (5 bases). Sequencing input: PBMCs. The clonotype comes from a woman in her 30s in good health and CMV-seronegative. CDR3 in amino acids: CAASAGYPYEQYF. CDR3 in DNA: TGTGCCGCAAGCGCAGGGTATCCCTACGAGCAGTACTTC.